This T cell receptor (beta chain) was retrieved from a study of regulatory T cells in long-lasting Graves disease. This clonotype was observed at least ten times. The time point here: newly diagnosed GD, antithyroid drugs for less than 3 months. The TCR library was prepared using RNA isolated from PBMCs. Arm-PCR of CDR3 regions with iRepertoire HTBI primers generated TCR beta libraries. One entry per CDR3 protein, called by TCRdb with MiXCR from the multiplex PCR reads. The sample consists of a few hundred thousand distinct CDR3 sequences, about 19% of them appearing once. This TCR came from a female donor with Graves disease. Sequencing used peripheral blood mononuclear cells (PBMCs), obtained at new diagnosis, from a patient treated with antithyroid drugs.

The CDR3 sequence is CASSSSVGDSPLHF. The CDR3 DNA reads TGTGCCAGCAGCTCTTCGGTAGGGGATTCACCCCTCCACTTT. The chain joins TRBV11-2 to TRBJ1-6, with D possibly matching TRBD1 (5 bases). Germline V lookup: CDR1 SGHAT, CDR2 FQNNGV. The germline V and J ends were trimmed by 4 bases and 8 bases, with 12 bases remaining between them. CDR3 size: 14 residues.